Listed below are T cell receptor beta chains from one sample, sequenced in a study of blood T cell repertoires in COVID-19. Profiling relied on immunoSEQ multiplex PCR, and the TCRdb table lists in-frame clones only, not all of them. Of roughly 160,000 clones listed, 70% to 90% are singletons. The sample taken for sequencing was peripheral blood. The receptors come from a woman aged 80 or older with COVID-19, enrolled during active disease. CDR3s leave out the opening cysteine and the closing phenylalanine or tryptophan. The D gene is left open where the match is weak. A row's size may be missing; if present it is once, few, many or a size class.

d_gene: .
v_gene: TRBV5-1
j_gene: TRBJ2-6
abundance: .
CDR3aa: ASSLAAGGANVLT

d_gene: .
v_gene: TRBV28
j_gene: TRBJ1-5
abundance: .
CDR3aa: ASNSPNQPQH

d_gene: TRBD2
v_gene: TRBV27
j_gene: TRBJ2-1
abundance: .
CDR3aa: ASRPLAGLYNEQF

d_gene: TRBD1
v_gene: TRBV7-3
j_gene: TRBJ1-2
abundance: once
CDR3aa: ASSPPPGQGSYGYT

d_gene: .
v_gene: TRBV5-8
j_gene: TRBJ2-1
abundance: .
CDR3aa: ASSLQVNNEQF

d_gene: TRBD2
v_gene: TRBV6-6
j_gene: TRBJ2-3
abundance: .
CDR3aa: ASTPRGDTDTQY

d_gene: .
v_gene: TRBV5-1
j_gene: TRBJ1-1
abundance: .
CDR3aa: ASSSTSGYTEAF

d_gene: .
v_gene: TRBV19
j_gene: TRBJ1-1
abundance: .
CDR3aa: ASSLPAQRAF

d_gene: TRBD1
v_gene: TRBV5-1
j_gene: TRBJ1-4
abundance: .
CDR3aa: ASSLEGQANEKLF

d_gene: .
v_gene: TRBV19
j_gene: TRBJ2-3
abundance: .
CDR3aa: ASSALDGSTDTQY

d_gene: .
v_gene: TRBV18
j_gene: TRBJ1-2
abundance: .
CDR3aa: ASSPPSAARYGYT

d_gene: TRBD2
v_gene: TRBV27
j_gene: TRBJ2-1
abundance: .
CDR3aa: ASSLISGVEQF

d_gene: TRBD1
v_gene: TRBV15
j_gene: TRBJ2-7
abundance: many
CDR3aa: ATSTSRTGVYEQY

d_gene: TRBD2
v_gene: TRBV19
j_gene: TRBJ2-5
abundance: once
CDR3aa: ASSTSGWEKTQY

d_gene: .
v_gene: TRBV4-1
j_gene: TRBJ2-5
abundance: .
CDR3aa: ASSQGHLAEAQY

d_gene: TRBD1
v_gene: TRBV24-1
j_gene: TRBJ1-1
abundance: .
CDR3aa: ATSDSSTGDEAF

d_gene: .
v_gene: TRBV5-4
j_gene: TRBJ2-2
abundance: .
CDR3aa: ASSSKTGITGELF

d_gene: .
v_gene: TRBV28
j_gene: TRBJ1-1
abundance: .
CDR3aa: ASSSLRGEAF

d_gene: .
v_gene: TRBV9
j_gene: TRBJ2-2
abundance: once
CDR3aa: ASSVVSNTGELF

d_gene: .
v_gene: TRBV7-2
j_gene: TRBJ1-6
abundance: .
CDR3aa: ASSRGGKSPLH

d_gene: .
v_gene: TRBV9
j_gene: TRBJ2-3
abundance: .
CDR3aa: ASSVVQGADTQY

d_gene: TRBD2
v_gene: TRBV10-3
j_gene: TRBJ2-3
abundance: .
CDR3aa: AISGWAGEEDTQY

d_gene: .
v_gene: TRBV7-6
j_gene: TRBJ2-7
abundance: once
CDR3aa: ASSLQGGAVSYEQY

d_gene: .
v_gene: TRBV5-1
j_gene: TRBJ2-3
abundance: .
CDR3aa: ASSSPAEDTQY

d_gene: TRBD1
v_gene: TRBV16
j_gene: TRBJ2-1
abundance: few
CDR3aa: ASSQGRGRRAEQF

d_gene: .
v_gene: TRBV5-6
j_gene: TRBJ2-5
abundance: .
CDR3aa: ASSASPGETQY

d_gene: .
v_gene: TRBV6-4
j_gene: TRBJ1-1
abundance: .
CDR3aa: ASSKTVNTEAF

d_gene: .
v_gene: TRBV28
j_gene: TRBJ1-2
abundance: .
CDR3aa: ASSARLGYGYT

d_gene: .
v_gene: TRBV5-1
j_gene: TRBJ2-1
abundance: few
CDR3aa: ASSLGGGRVNEQF

d_gene: TRBD1
v_gene: TRBV19
j_gene: TRBJ1-2
abundance: .
CDR3aa: ASKGQPYNGYT

d_gene: .
v_gene: TRBV7-9
j_gene: TRBJ2-5
abundance: few
CDR3aa: ASSRPGETQY

d_gene: TRBD2
v_gene: TRBV4-1
j_gene: TRBJ2-7
abundance: .
CDR3aa: ASSRSGMSYEQY

d_gene: .
v_gene: TRBV28
j_gene: TRBJ1-6
abundance: .
CDR3aa: ASSGDRQSNSPLH

d_gene: TRBD2
v_gene: TRBV5-8
j_gene: TRBJ2-2
abundance: .
CDR3aa: ASSFGLAALTGELF

d_gene: .
v_gene: TRBV2
j_gene: TRBJ2-1
abundance: .
CDR3aa: ASSPRSGYNEQF

d_gene: .
v_gene: TRBV9
j_gene: TRBJ2-3
abundance: .
CDR3aa: ASSPAGWTDTQY

d_gene: .
v_gene: TRBV27
j_gene: TRBJ2-7
abundance: .
CDR3aa: ASSPSRSEQY

d_gene: TRBD2
v_gene: TRBV25-1
j_gene: TRBJ2-5
abundance: once
CDR3aa: ASSFGPASGGLETQY

d_gene: TRBD2
v_gene: TRBV6-5
j_gene: TRBJ2-7
abundance: .
CDR3aa: ASRSTSGPYEQY

d_gene: TRBD1
v_gene: TRBV9
j_gene: TRBJ1-3
abundance: .
CDR3aa: ASSVDQGALGNTIY